This TCR beta chain was observed in a study of a mutant IDH1 vaccine in newly diagnosed glioma. Across the whole study: The first vaccination came 4-6 weeks after radiotherapy alone, or with temozolomide cycles. Earlier therapy was either radiotherapy, temozolomide, or both, and most got both.

Details on this clone: Its antigen is as yet unknown.

Trimming stripped 4 bases from V and 3 bases from J, with 4 bases between. The germline gives CDR1 SGHDN, CDR2 FVKESK. The CDR3 totals 11 residues. Time point defined: week 11, during vaccination. Every vaccination contained 300 ug of the mutant IDH1 20-mer peptide and was paired with topical imiquimod. The data were produced by immunoSEQ multiplex PCR, yet TCRdb's version contains in-frame clones alone and is incomplete. The repertoire holds 110,000 or so clones, with 85% to 90% as singletons. Study-wide points: It was just under 95% of patients that developed vaccine-induced immune responses.

The sample consisted of PBMCs, taken from a glioma patient whose treatment included an IDH1 peptide vaccine. The receptor's source is a woman aged 45-65 years with glioma. The J gene is TRBJ2-7, the V gene TRBV14; no reliable D call. The CDR3 nucleotides are TGTGCCAGCAGCCGATACTACGAGCAGTACTTC. Amino acid sequence: CASSRYYEQYF. The variable domain in full, completed from reference TRBV14 and TRBJ2-7, reads EAGVTQFPSHSVIEKGQTVTLRCDPISGHDNLYWYRRVMGKEIKFLLHFVKESKQDESGMPNNRFLAERTGGTYSTLKVQPAELEDSGVYFCASSRYYEQYFGPGTRLTVT.